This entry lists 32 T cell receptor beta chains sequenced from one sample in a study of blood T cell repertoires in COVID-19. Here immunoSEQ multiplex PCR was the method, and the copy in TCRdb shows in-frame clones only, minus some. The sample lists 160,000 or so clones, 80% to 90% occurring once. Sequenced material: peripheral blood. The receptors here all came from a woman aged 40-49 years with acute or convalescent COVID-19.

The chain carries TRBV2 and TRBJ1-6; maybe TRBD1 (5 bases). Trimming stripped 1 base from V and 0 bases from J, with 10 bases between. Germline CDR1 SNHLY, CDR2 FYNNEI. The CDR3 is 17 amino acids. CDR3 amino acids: CASSEDGGSSYNSPLHF. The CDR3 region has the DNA TGTGCCAGCAGTGAAGACGGGGGGAGCTCCTATAATTCACCCCTCCACTTT.

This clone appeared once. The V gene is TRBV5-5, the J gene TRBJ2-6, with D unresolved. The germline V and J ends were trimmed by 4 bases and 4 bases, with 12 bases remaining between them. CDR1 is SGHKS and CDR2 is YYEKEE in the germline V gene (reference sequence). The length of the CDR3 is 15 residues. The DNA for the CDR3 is TGTGCCAGCAGCCTGGTCCTTTCCGGGGCCAACGTCCTGACTTTC. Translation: CASSLVLSGANVLTF.

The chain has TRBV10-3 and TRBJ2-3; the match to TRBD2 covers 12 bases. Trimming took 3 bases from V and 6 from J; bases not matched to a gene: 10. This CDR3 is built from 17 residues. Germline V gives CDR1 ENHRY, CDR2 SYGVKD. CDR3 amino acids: CAISEGLAGNILDTQYF. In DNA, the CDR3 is TGTGCCATCAGTGAAGGACTAGCGGGGAATATTTTGGATACGCAGTATTTT.

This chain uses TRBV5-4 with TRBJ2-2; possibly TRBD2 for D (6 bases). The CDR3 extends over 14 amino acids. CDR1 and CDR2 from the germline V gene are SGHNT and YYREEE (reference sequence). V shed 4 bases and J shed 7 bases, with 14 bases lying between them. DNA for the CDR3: TGTGCCAGCAGCCTAAGGGGAGGTATCGGGGAGCTGTTTTTT. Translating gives CASSLRGGIGELFF.

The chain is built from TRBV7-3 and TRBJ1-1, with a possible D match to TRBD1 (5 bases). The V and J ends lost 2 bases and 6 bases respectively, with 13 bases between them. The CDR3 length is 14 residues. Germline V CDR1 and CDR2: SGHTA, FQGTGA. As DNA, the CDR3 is TGTGCCAGCAGCTTACAGGGACTTTTCGCTGAAGCTTTCTTT. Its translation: CASSLQGLFAEAFF.

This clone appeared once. The CDR3 coding sequence is TGTGCCAGCAGTTTTGTGGACAGGTGGGAGGACATTCAGTACTTC. Protein product: CASSFVDRWEDIQYF. The rearrangement joins TRBV28 to TRBJ2-4; a weak D match, TRBD1 (7 bases). This CDR3 comprises 15 residues. The V and J ends lost 3 bases and 8 bases respectively, with 17 bases between them. Germline loops: CDR1 MDHEN, CDR2 SYDVKM.

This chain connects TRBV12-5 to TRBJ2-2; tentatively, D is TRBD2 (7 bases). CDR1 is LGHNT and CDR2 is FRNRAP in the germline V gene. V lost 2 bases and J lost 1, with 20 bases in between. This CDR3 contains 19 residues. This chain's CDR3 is CASGLLLRGASRNTGELFF. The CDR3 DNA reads TGTGCTAGTGGTTTGCTTCTTCGGGGGGCTAGCAGGAACACCGGGGAGCTGTTTTTT. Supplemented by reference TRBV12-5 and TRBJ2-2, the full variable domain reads DARVTQTPRHKVTEMGQEVTMRCQPILGHNTVFWYRQTMMQGLELLAYFRNRAPLDDSGMPKDRFSAEMPDATLATLKIQPSEPRDSAVYFCASGLLLRGASRNTGELFFGEGSRLTVL.

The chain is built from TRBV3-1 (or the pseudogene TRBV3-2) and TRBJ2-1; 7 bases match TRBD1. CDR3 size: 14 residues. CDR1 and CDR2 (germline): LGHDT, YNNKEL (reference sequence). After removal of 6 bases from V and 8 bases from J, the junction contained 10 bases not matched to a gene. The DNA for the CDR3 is TGTGCCAGCAGTAAATTGACAGGGAAGGATGAGCAGTTCTTC. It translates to CASSKLTGKDEQFF.

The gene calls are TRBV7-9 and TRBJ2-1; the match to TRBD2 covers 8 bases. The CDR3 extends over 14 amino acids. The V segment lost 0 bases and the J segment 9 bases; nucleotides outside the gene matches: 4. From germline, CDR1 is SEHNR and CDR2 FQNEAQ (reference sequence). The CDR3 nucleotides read TGTGCCAGCAGCTTAGCGGGACTAGTGGGTGAGCAGTTCTTC. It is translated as CASSLAGLVGEQFF.

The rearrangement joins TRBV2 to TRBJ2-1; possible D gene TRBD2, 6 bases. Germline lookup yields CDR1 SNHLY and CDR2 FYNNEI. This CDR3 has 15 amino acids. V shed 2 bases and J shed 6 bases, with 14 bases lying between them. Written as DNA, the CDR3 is TGTGCCAGCAGTGAATGGGACTCTGGGGCCAATGAGCAGTTCTTC. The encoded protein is CASSEWDSGANEQFF.

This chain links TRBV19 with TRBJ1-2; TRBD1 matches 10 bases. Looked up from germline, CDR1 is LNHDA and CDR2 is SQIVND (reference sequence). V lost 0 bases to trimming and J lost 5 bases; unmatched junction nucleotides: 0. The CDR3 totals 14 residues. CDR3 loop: CASSIEGQGYGYTF. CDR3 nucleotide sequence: TGTGCCAGTAGTATAGAGGGACAGGGGTATGGCTACACCTTC.

Here the CDR3 reads CAWSGRRTENSPLHF. CDR3 in DNA: TGTGCCTGGAGCGGACGACGGACAGAAAATTCACCCCTCCACTTT. The chain joins TRBV30 to TRBJ1-6; possible D gene TRBD1, 6 bases. Trimming removed 3 bases at V and 7 bases at J, with 16 bases between. Looked up from germline, CDR1 is GTSNPN and CDR2 is SVGIG (reference sequence). CDR3 length equals 15 residues. The full variable domain, with the rest looked up from reference TRBV30 and TRBJ1-6, is SQTIHQWPATLVQPVGSPLSLECTVEGTSNPNLYWYRQAAGRGLQLLFYSVGIGQISSEVPQNLSASRPQDRQFILSSKKLLLSDSGFYLCAWSGRRTENSPLHFGNGTRLTVT.

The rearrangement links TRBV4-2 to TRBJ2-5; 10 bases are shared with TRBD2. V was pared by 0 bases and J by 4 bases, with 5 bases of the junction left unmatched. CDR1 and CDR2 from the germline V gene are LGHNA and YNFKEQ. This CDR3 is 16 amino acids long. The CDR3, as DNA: TGTGCCAGCAGCCAAGAGTCTAGCGGGAGCATAGAGACCCAGTACTTC. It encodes CASSQESSGSIETQYF.

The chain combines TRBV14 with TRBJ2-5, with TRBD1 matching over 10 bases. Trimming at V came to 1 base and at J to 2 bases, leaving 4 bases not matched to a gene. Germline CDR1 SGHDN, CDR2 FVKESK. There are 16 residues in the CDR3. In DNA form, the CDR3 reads TGTGCCAGCAGCCAAGGATGGACAGGGGGGCAAGAGACCCAGTACTTC. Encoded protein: CASSQGWTGGQETQYF.

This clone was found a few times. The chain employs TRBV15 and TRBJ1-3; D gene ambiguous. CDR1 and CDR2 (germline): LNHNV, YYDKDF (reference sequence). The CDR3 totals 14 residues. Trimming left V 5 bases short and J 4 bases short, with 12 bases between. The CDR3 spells CATSPNFVGNTIYF. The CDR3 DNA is TGTGCCACCAGCCCCAACTTTGTGGGAAACACCATATATTTT.

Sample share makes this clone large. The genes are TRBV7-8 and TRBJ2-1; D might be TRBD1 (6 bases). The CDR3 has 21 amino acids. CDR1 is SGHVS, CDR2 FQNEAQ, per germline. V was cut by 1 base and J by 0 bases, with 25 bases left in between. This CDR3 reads CASSLVGEQGPSKDSYNEQFF. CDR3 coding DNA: TGTGCCAGCAGCTTAGTCGGTGAACAGGGTCCGTCAAAAGACTCCTACAATGAGCAGTTCTTC. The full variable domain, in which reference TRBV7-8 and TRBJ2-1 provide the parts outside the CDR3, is GAGVSQSPRYKVAKRGQDVALRCDPISGHVSLFWYQQALGQGPEFLTYFQNEAQLDKSGLPSDRFFAERPEGSVSTLKIQRTQQEDSAVYLCASSLVGEQGPSKDSYNEQFFGPGTRLTVL.

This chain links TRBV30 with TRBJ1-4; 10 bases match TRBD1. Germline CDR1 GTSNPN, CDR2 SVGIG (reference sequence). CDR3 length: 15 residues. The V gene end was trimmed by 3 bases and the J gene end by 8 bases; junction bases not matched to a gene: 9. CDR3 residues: CAWSKAGTGDEKLFF. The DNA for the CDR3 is TGTGCCTGGAGCAAAGCCGGGACAGGGGACGAAAAACTGTTTTTT.

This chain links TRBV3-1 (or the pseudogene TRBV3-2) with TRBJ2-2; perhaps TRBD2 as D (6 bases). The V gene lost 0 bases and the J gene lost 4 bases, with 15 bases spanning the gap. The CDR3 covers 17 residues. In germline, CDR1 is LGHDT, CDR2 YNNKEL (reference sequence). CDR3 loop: CASSQDNLAIGTGELFF. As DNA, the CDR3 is TGTGCCAGCAGCCAAGATAATCTAGCGATCGGCACCGGGGAGCTGTTTTTT.

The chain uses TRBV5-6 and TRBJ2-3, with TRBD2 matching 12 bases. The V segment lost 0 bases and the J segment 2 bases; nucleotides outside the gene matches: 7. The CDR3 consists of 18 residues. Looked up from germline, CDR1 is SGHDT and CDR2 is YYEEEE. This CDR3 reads CASSLDPLAGGSTDTQYF. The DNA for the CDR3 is TGTGCCAGCAGCTTGGATCCGCTAGCGGGGGGGTCCACAGATACGCAGTATTTT.

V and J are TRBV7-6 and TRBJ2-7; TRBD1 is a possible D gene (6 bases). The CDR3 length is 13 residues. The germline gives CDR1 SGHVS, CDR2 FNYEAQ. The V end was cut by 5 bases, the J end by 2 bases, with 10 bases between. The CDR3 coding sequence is TGTGCCAGCAGCCCGGACAGCACCTACGAGCAGTACTTC. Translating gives CASSPDSTYEQYF.

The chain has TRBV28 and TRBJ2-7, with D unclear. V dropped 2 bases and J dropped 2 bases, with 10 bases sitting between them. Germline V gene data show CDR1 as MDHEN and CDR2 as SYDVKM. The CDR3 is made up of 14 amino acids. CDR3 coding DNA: TGTGCCAGCAGTTTACCAGGAATTCCCTACGAGCAGTACTTC. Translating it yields CASSLPGIPYEQYF.

The CDR3 nucleotides read TGTGCTAGTGGTTTGGTAAGGACTAGCGATCGGGATGAGCAGTTCTTC. Protein: CASGLVRTSDRDEQFF. This chain uses TRBV12-5 with TRBJ2-1, with 9 bases that match TRBD2. CDR1 and CDR2 from the germline V gene are LGHNT and FRNRAP. This CDR3 comprises 16 residues. Trimming cost V 0 bases and J 8 bases; bases outside gene matches: 8.

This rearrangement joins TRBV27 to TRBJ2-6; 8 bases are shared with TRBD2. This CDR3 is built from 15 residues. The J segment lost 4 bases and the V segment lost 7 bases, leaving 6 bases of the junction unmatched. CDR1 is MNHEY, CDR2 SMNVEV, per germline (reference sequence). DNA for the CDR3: TGTGCCAGCACCGGGGGGGCGTCCGGGGCCAACGTCCTGACTTTC. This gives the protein CASTGGASGANVLTF.

The CDR3 loop reads CAYSKEGLAGGHTGELFF. Written as DNA, the CDR3 is TGTGCCTACTCAAAAGAGGGACTAGCGGGGGGCCACACCGGGGAGCTGTTTTTT. V usage is TRBV2 and J usage is TRBJ2-2, with 15 positions matching TRBD2. Trimming removed 11 bases from V and 3 bases from J; junction bases left unmatched: 13. This CDR3 has 18 amino acids. Germline assignment: CDR1 SNHLY and CDR2 FYNNEI.

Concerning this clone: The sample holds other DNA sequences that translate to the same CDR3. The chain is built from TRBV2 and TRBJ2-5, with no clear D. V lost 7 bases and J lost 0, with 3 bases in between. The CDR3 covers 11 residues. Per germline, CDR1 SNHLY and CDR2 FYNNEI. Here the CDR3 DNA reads TGTGCCAGCACTTACCAAGAGACCCAGTACTTC. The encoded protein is CASTYQETQYF.

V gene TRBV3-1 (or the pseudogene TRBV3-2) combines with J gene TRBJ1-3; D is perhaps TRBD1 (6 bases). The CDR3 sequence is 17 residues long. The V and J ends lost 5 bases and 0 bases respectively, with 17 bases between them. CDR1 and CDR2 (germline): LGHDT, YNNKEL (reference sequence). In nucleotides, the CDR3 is TGTGCCAGCAGCGCCCGTCCCGGGGGGCTCTCTGGAAACACCATATATTTT. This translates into CASSARPGGLSGNTIYF.

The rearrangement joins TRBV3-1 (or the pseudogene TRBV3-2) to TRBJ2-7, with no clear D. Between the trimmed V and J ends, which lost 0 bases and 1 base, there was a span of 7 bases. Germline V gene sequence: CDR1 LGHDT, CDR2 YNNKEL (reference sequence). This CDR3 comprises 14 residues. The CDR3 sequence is CASSQDSQSYEQYF. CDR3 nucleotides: TGTGCCAGCAGCCAAGATTCCCAGTCCTACGAGCAGTACTTC.

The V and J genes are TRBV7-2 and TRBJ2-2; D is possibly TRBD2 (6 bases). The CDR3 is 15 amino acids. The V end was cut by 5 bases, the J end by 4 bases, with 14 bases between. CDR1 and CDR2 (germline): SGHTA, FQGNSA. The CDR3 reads CASSRTMRVTGELFF. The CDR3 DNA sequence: TGTGCCAGCAGCAGGACTATGCGAGTCACCGGGGAGCTGTTTTTT.

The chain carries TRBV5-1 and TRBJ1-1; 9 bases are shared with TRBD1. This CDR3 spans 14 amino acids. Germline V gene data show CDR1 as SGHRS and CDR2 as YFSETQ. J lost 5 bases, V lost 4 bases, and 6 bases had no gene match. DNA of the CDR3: TGCGCCAGCAGCGGAGGACAGGGGTATACTGAAGCTTTCTTT. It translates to CASSGGQGYTEAFF.

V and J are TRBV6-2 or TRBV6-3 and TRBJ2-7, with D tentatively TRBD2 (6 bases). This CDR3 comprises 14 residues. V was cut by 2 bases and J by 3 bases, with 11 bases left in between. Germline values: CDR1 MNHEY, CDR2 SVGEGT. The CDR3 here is CASSYVSGFYEQYF. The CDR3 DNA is TGTGCCAGCAGTTACGTTAGCGGTTTCTACGAGCAGTACTTC.

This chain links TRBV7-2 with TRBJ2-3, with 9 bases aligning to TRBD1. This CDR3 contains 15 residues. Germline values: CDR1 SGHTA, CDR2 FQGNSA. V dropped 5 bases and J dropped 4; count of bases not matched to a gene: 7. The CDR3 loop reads CASSDGTGYADTQYF. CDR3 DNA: TGTGCCAGCAGCGACGGGACAGGGTACGCAGATACGCAGTATTTT. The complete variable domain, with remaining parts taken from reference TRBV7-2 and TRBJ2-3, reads GAGVSQSPSNKVTEKGKDVELRCDPISGHTALYWYRQSLGQGLEFLIYFQGNSAPDKSGLPSDRFSAERTGGSVSTLTIQRTQQEDSAVYLCASSDGTGYADTQYFGPGTRLTVL.

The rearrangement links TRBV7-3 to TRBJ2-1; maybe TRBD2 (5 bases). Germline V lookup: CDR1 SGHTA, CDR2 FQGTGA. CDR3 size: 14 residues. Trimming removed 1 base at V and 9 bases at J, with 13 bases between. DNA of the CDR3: TGTGCCAGCAGCTTAAGTCGAGGGCACATTGAGCAGTTCTTC. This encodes CASSLSRGHIEQFF.